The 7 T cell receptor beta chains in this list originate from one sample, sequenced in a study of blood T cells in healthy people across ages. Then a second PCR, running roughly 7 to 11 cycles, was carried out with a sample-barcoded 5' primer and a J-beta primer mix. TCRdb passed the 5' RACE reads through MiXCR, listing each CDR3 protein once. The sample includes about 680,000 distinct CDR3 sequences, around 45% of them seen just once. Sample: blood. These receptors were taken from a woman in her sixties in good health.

CDR3 sequence (DNA): TGCAGTGCTAGGAGTGGGTCCCTAGAGACCCAGTACTTC. This gives the protein CSARSGSLETQYF. The V gene is TRBV20-1, the J gene TRBJ2-5; no reliable D call. CDR3 length: 13 residues. The ends were cut back, 3 bases at V and 4 bases at J, with 12 bases in the middle. The germline V gene has CDR1 DFQATT and CDR2 SNEGSKA (reference sequence).

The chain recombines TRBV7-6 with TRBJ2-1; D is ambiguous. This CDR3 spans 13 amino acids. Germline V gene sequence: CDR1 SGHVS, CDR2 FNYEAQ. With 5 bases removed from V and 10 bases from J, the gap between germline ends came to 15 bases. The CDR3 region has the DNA TGTGCCAGCAGCGAGACCTTGGGCAACGAGCAGTTCTTC. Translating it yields CASSETLGNEQFF.

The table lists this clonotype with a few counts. The CDR3 DNA reads TGCAGTGCTCAACGGACAGGGGCTTACTCCTACGAGCAGTACTTC. It encodes CSAQRTGAYSYEQYF. V is TRBV20-1 and J is TRBJ2-7; 9 bases line up with TRBD1. Germline loops: CDR1 DFQATT, CDR2 SNEGSKA (reference sequence). CDR3 length: 15 amino acids. V shed 5 bases, J shed 0 bases, and the junction held 8 bases outside the gene matches.

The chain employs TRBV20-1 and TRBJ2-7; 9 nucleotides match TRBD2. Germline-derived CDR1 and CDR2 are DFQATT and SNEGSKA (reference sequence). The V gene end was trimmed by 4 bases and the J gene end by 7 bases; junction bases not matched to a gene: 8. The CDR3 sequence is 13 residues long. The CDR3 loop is CSAKLAGVGEQYF. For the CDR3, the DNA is TGCAGTGCTAAGTTAGCGGGAGTTGGGGAGCAGTACTTC.

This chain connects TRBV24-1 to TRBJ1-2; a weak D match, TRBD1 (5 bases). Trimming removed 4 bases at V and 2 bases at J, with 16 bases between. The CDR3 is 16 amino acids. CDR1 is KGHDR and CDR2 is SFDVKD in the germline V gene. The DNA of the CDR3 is TGTGCCACCAGTGACGCCGCTTCGACAGACAACTATGGCTACACCTTC. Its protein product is CATSDAASTDNYGYTF.

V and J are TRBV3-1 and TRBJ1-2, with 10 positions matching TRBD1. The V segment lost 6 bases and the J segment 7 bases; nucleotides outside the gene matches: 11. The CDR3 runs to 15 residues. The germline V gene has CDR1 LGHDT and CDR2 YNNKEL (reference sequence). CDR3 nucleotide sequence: TGTGCCAGCAGTCAACCGGGACAGGGGATCGGTGGCTACACCTTC. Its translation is CASSQPGQGIGGYTF.

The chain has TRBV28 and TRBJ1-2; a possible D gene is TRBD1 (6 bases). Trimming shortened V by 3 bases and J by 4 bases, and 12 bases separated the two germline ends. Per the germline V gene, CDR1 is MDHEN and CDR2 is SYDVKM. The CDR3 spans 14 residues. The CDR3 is CASSFGRGPYGYTF. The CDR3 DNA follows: TGTGCCAGCAGTTTTGGCAGGGGACCCTATGGCTACACCTTC.